This T cell receptor (beta chain) was sequenced in a study of beta chain bispecific antibodies for T cell cancers (dated by TCRdb to about 2021). Regarding the research as a whole: Healthy donor T cells were cocultured with T cell leukemia lines and bispecific antibodies, then TRBV sequencing of surviving cells measured the depletion of each TRBV family. Surface TRBV12 (TRBV12-3) was expressed on Jurkat cells, and surface TRBV5-5 was expressed on HPB-ALL cells.

The V and J ends are trimmed by 11 bases and 0 bases, leaving 9 bases between them. CDR1 is given as ENHRY and CDR2 as SYGVKD, both from the germline V gene. The CDR3, from cysteine to phenylalanine, totals 12 residues. CDR3 DNA only is kept here, 36 bases in frame from base 1. In its sample, this clonotype was seen many times. What antigen it recognizes has not been identified. Base qualities were left out, and no much larger clone turns up one base away. The paper as a whole reports these results and caveats: The TRBV-directed bispecific antibodies appeared to leave every TRBV family member untouched except the targeted genes and the closely related ones. Compared with anti-CD19, anti-TRBV12 exposure reduced the TRBV12-3 share of total TRBV signal by approximately 99%; TRBV12-4 fell about 37%, not significantly. Each sequenced sample mixed leukemia cell line cells with normal T cells, and most targeted TRBV signal came from the leukemia cells rather than normal T cells. Cross-reactivity of the anti-TRBV5-5 antibody with TRBV5-6 was attributed to high sequence similarity between the two genes.

Unique molecular identifier barcodes were built into the libraries and used for clonotype quantification. Qiagen AllPrep DNA/RNA Micro kits were used to isolate total RNA, and an Agilent TapeStation was used to check RNA quality. TCR beta libraries were built by 5' RACE: cDNA synthesis followed by two PCR steps using TCR beta constant-region gene-specific primers. TCR beta libraries were sequenced on an Illumina MiSeq platform. On the authors' methods: MIGEC, MiXCR and VDJtools were used to process the reads. Clonotype frequency was computed as the clonotype's share of unique molecular identifiers among all unique molecular identifiers in the sample. Any TRBV gene that IMGT lists as a pseudogene or open reading frame, and is therefore nonfunctional, such as TRBV1, TRBV12-1 and TRBV21, was left out. TCRdb itself trimmed the public reads at Q25 with fastp, ran MiXCR and retained productive beta chains. Entries that share a CDR3 protein sequence are merged under the most common genes and DNA. TCRdb, rather than the study authors, made the V and J calls. The sample profile shows around 19,000 distinct CDR3 sequences; 2% to 2.5% of them were found once. Roughly 5.1% of the sample is held by the ten biggest clonotypes.

Per the publication, the treatment or condition label means: alpha-V12: anti-TRBV12 scFv linked to anti-CD3 scFv. T cells were expanded from blood mononuclear cells for 3 days with either the anti-CD3 antibody OKT3 or CD3/CD28 Dynabeads. The anti-TRBV12 bispecific sample was derived from a coculture of Jurkat leukemia cells with normal T cells and was compared against an anti-CD19 bispecific control coculture. Expanded T cells were maintained in RPMI 1640 supplemented with about 10% fetal bovine serum, recombinant human IL-2 (around 97 IU/ml) and IL-7 (around 5.1 ng/ml). Each coculture mixed about 50,000 target cells and about 50,000 normal T cells with bispecific antibody in around 99 ul and was incubated at 37 degrees C for less than 20 hours. Every bispecific antibody was made of two single-chain variable fragments, expressed in a single-chain diabody format carrying a His tag. Effector T cells came from healthy human donors; peripheral blood mononuclear cells were isolated from leukapheresis samples by Ficoll density gradient centrifugation.

This receptor was obtained from a human donor in good health. Some clones in this sample may be carry-over from other donors' samples. The input for sequencing was healthy donor T cells cultured with leukemia cells, taken from a culture containing a bispecific antibody targeting TCR Vbeta12. The rearrangement combines TRBV10-3 with TRBJ2-3; the best D guess is TRBD1, with 5 bases matching. CDR3 loop: CASGHSTDTQYF. DNA sequence: TGTGCCTCAGGACACAGCACAGATACGCAGTATTTT.